This T cell receptor beta chain was retrieved from a study of cytomegalovirus exposure and HLA in healthy donors. Study findings and constraints: In vitro, a few CMV-associated chains proved specific for CMV antigens. Presence/absence analyses took donor sequencing depth as roughly uniform. Overall, around 160 TCR beta chains were annotated as cytomegalovirus-associated.

Comments on this clone: Antigen specificity is unknown.

At sampling all donors were nominally healthy, likely with unrecorded immune exposures. PCR involved 60 Vbeta and 13 Jbeta primers. The table came from immunoSEQ multiplex PCR; TCRdb's copy has only in-frame clones and leaves some out. There are 120,000 or so clones in the sample; roughly 70% occur only once, and just under 3% lies in the top ten. Trimming left V 3 bases short and J 4 bases short, with 9 bases between. Looked up from germline, CDR1 is MGHDK and CDR2 is SYGVNS. This CDR3 is built from 13 residues. Sequenced: PBMCs. This receptor was identified in a middle-aged woman in good health and CMV-seropositive. The chain employs TRBV25-1 and TRBJ1-2, with TRBD1 as a possible D gene (5 bases). The CDR3 DNA sequence: TGTGCCAGCAGTGACAGGGTATTCTATGGCTACACCTTC. Encoded protein: CASSDRVFYGYTF.